This TCR beta chain was recorded in a study of PD-1 blockade in classical Hodgkin lymphoma (dated by TCRdb to the early 2020s). Some background on the complete study: Nivolumab dosing was 3 mg/kg intravenously every 2 weeks, continuing until either disease progression or unacceptable toxicity. The study used CyTOF and TCR beta sequencing to define a peripheral blood immune signature of response to PD-1 blockade in classical Hodgkin lymphoma.

Genomic DNA was extracted with the Qiagen DNeasy kit from unsorted PBMCs and from negatively selected CD4+ and CD8+ fractions. Amplification of TCR beta CDR3 regions was done by immunoSEQ multiplex PCR with primers that anneal to V and J segments. A synthetic immune receptor repertoire was used to minimize amplification bias, and remaining bias was computationally removed after sequencing. For the original study's pipeline: Repertoire diversity was quantified as the Shannon entropy index using custom Python scripts. Unsorted, CD4+ and CD8+ repertoires were examined separately, except in combined analyses, for which CD4+ and CD8+ sequences were merged in silico. Clonal expansion was defined as a frequency increase of at least 2-fold after treatment compared with C1D1, and clones undetected at baseline were assigned a pseudocount of 0.5. Clones with 0 or 1 copy at C1D1 were classified as singleton clones, and clones with 2 or more copies were classified as non-singleton clones. Clones expanded in unsorted samples were annotated as CD4+, CD8+ or unknown by matching protein sequences in sorted samples from the same patient. Wilcoxon tests on paired samples were used to test diversity changes from C1D1 to C4D1. The table was pulled from immuneACCESS by TCRdb, which kept in-frame rearrangements only. Such tables lose some clones; where checked, under half of the loss comes from unresolved V genes, and the rest has no known cause. V and J calls and clone size come straight from that table; D and trimming were deduced from the DNA. The sample table holds tens of thousands of clones, of which around 71% were seen once. Jointly, the top ten make up more than 2.5% of the sample.

V lost 2 bases and J lost 6 bases; the stretch between them is 13 bases long. As encoded in the germline V gene, CDR1 is MNHEY while CDR2 is SVGAGI. The CDR3 sequence holds 14 residues, the cysteine and phenylalanine included. Of the read, only the CDR3 DNA is kept; its 42 bases are in frame from base 1. On the study overall, not on this receptor specifically: Baseline TCR diversity was reported as lower in newly diagnosed patients than in healthy donors, and lower still in relapsed/refractory patients. A significant rise by C4D1 was seen in CD4+ but not CD8+ TCR diversity (p=0.0027 vs p=0.16), with the rise being most apparent in complete responders (p=0.02). Lower diversity was observed in patients in whom nivolumab was started less than 1 year after ASCT, and these patients were excluded from later analyses so that confounding by immune reconstitution would be avoided. Trial patients with a complete response had baseline diversity similar to that of newly diagnosed patients, while partial responders and progressors had significantly lower diversity. The study was limited to a single clinical trial cohort, and causes of repertoire differences, possibly disease activity or prior therapy, remained undefined.

Sample time point, as interpreted from the label and publication: cycle 2 day 1 (C2D1) of nivolumab. Every trial patient had relapsed following autologous stem cell transplantation, and prior brentuximab vedotin exposure was what differed among cohorts A, B and C. The trial cohort comprised some 60 patients with relapsed/refractory classical Hodgkin lymphoma whose best overall responses were complete response, partial response or progressive disease. Trial patients were treated with single-agent nivolumab in the multi-cohort phase II CheckMate 205 trial. An independent review committee assessed best overall response using the 2007 International Working Group response criteria. Trial PBMCs were collected just before the start of nivolumab (C1D1) and during therapy at cycle 2 day 1 and cycle 4 day 1. Peripheral blood was collected in 8 mL Vacutainer Cell Preparation Tubes, from which PBMCs were isolated by centrifugation and then cryopreserved.

Concerning this clone: The specificity of this receptor is unknown. No clone much larger than this one lies a single base away; base qualities are absent.

This receptor was obtained from a human donor with classical Hodgkin lymphoma. Recombination joined TRBV6-5 with TRBJ1-1; the D gene lacks a confident call. This sample comprised peripheral blood mononuclear cells (PBMCs), obtained before the second cycle of nivolumab. CDR3 region: CASSYGPGVPEAFF. The DNA sequence is as follows: TGTGCCAGCAGTTACGGACCCGGGGTCCCTGAAGCTTTCTTT.